A single sample is the source of the 3 T cell receptor beta chains below, sequenced in a study of cytomegalovirus exposure and HLA in healthy donors. PCR primers comprised 60 Vbeta and 13 Jbeta primers. Clones were sequenced by immunoSEQ multiplex PCR, and TCRdb holds only the in-frame ones, with some missing. The sample contains 55,000 to 70,000 clones, roughly 68% of which appear only once. Sequenced sample: PBMCs. The receptors here all came from a woman aged 45-59 years in good health and CMV-seronegative.

J is TRBJ2-2 and V is TRBV5-4; 8 bases map to TRBD2. The CDR3 totals 17 residues. V was clipped by 1 base and J by 4 bases; unmatched bases: 9. CDR1 is SGHNT and CDR2 is YYREEE in the germline V gene (reference sequence). The CDR3 protein is CASSLKAGGSGTGELFF. DNA of the CDR3: TGTGCCAGCAGCTTGAAGGCGGGAGGTTCCGGCACCGGGGAGCTGTTTTTT.

The V and J genes are TRBV28 and TRBJ2-7; no definite D call. V gave up 3 bases and J gave up 3 bases, with 3 bases separating them. CDR1 is MDHEN and CDR2 is SYDVKM in the germline V gene. CDR3 length: 11 residues. DNA of the CDR3: TGTGCCAGCAGTTTTATCTACGAGCAGTACTTC. Translation gives CASSFIYEQYF.

The CDR3 DNA follows: TGTGCCAGCAGTCCTCAACATCTCAGGGGTCGAAATCAGCCCCAGCATTTT. It codes for CASSPQHLRGRNQPQHF. This chain joins TRBV27 and TRBJ1-5; a weak D match, TRBD1 (6 bases). The V end lost 5 bases, the J end lost 4 bases, and 21 bases lay between the germline ends. This CDR3 contains 17 residues. Germline loops: CDR1 MNHEY, CDR2 SMNVEV (reference sequence).